Given below is one T cell receptor (beta chain) in context. This sample was taken from a study of blood T cell repertoires in COVID-19. Whole-study context: Sources were T cells, B-cell-depleted T cells, or PBMCs; the material itself was cDNA or gDNA.

The CDR3 covers 12 residues. The germline V and J ends were trimmed by 11 bases and 3 bases, with 13 bases remaining between them. Germline V gives CDR1 MNHEY, CDR2 SMNVEV (reference sequence). In the authors' workflow: It was from reference gene primer amplification that nucleated cell counts were estimated. TCRdb's copy holds only in-frame clones and misses some; the assay was immunoSEQ multiplex PCR. V and J calls plus clone size are reproduced from that table; the DNA served to infer D and trimming. The table has 250,000 to 350,000 clones, roughly nine tenths seen once; the top ten hold 0.85% to 0.95%.

V and J are TRBV27 and TRBJ1-1; D is unresolved. The sequence came from a woman in her forties who had recovered from COVID-19. Sample: peripheral blood. The CDR3: CASGGWDTEAFF. The DNA for the CDR3 is TGTGCCTCAGGCGGGTGGGACACTGAAGCTTTCTTT.